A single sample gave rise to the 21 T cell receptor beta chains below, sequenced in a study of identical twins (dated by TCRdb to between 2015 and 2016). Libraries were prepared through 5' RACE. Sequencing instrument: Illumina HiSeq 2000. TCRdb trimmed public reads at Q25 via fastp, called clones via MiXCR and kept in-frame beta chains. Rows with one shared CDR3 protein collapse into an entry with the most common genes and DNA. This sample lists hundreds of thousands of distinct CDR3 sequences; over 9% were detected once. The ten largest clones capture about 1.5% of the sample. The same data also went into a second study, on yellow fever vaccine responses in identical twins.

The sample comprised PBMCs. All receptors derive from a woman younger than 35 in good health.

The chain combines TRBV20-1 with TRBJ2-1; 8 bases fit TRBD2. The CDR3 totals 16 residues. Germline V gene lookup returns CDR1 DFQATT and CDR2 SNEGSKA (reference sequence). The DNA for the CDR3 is TGCAGCGCCCCCCAGCGGGAGCTAGAGACCTACAATGAGCAGTTCTTC. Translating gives CSAPQRELETYNEQFF.

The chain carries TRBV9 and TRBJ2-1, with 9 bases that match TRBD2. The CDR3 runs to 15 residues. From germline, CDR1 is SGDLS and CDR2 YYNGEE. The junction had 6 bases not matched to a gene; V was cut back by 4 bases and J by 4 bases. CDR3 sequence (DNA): TGTGCCAGCAGCCCACTAGCGGGTAAATACAATGAGCAGTTCTTC. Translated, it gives CASSPLAGKYNEQFF.

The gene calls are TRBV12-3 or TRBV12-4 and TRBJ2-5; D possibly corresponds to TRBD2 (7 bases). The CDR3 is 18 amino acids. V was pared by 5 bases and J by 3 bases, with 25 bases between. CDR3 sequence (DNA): TGTGCCAGCAGTCGTACGTGGTCCGAGGGGGGGGCTGAAGAGACCCAGTACTTC. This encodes CASSRTWSEGGAEETQYF.

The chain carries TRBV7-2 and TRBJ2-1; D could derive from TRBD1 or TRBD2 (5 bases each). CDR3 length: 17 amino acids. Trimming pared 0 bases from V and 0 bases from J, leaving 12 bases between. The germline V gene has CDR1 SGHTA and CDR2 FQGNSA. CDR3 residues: CASSLAGTASSYNEQFF. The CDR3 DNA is TGTGCCAGCAGCTTAGCGGGGACCGCGAGCTCCTACAATGAGCAGTTCTTC.

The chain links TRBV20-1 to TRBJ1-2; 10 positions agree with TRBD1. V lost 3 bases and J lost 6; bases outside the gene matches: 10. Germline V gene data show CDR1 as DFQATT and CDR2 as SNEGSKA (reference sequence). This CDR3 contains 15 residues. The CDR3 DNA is TGCAGTGCTAGTGCTACCGGGACAGGGGATCATGGCTACACCTTC. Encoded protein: CSASATGTGDHGYTF.

The CDR3 DNA reads TGTGCCAGCAGCCACGGTGCGGGCGGGACTGAAGCTTTCTTT. Translating it yields CASSHGAGGTEAFF. V is TRBV3-1 and J is TRBJ1-1; D is unclear. From germline, CDR1 is LGHDT and CDR2 YNNKEL (reference sequence). This CDR3 has 14 amino acids. V lost 3 bases and J lost 5, with 13 bases in between.

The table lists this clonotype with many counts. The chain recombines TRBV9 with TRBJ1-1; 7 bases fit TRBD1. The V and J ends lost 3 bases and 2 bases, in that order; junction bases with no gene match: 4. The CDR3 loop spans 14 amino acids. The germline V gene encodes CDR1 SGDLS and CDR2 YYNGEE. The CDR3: CASSGGTVNTEAFF. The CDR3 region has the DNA TGTGCCAGCAGCGGCGGGACAGTCAACACTGAAGCTTTCTTT.

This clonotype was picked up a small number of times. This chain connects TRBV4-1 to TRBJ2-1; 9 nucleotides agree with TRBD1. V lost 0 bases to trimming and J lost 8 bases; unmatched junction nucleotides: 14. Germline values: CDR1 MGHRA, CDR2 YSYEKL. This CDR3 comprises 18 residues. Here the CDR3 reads CASSQDQGTGFIVDEQFF. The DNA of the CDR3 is TGCGCCAGCAGCCAAGATCAGGGGACAGGGTTTATTGTGGATGAGCAGTTCTTC.

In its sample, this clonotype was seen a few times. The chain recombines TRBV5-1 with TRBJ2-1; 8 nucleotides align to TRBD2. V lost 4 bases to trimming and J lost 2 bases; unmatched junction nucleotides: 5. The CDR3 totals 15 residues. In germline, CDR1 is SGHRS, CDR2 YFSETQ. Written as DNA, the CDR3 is TGCGCCAGCAGCCCGGGGGGGGTCCCCTACAATGAGCAGTTCTTC. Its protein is CASSPGGVPYNEQFF.

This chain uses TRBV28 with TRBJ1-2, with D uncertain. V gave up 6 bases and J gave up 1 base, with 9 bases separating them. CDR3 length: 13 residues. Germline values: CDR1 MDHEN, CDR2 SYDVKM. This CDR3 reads CASRQEVNYGYTF. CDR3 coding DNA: TGTGCCAGCAGGCAAGAGGTTAACTATGGCTACACCTTC.

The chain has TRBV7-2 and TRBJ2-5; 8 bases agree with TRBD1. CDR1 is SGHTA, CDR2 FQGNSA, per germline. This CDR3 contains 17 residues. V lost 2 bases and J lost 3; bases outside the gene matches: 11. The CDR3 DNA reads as TGTGCCAGCAGCTTACCTCGCTCAGGGACAGGCGAAGAGACCCAGTACTTC. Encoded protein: CASSLPRSGTGEETQYF.

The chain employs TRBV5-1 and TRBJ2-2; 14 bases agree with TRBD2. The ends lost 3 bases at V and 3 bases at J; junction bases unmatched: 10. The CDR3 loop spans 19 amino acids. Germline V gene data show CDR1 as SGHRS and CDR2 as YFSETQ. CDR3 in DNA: TGCGCCAGCAGCTCCGGGACTAGCGGGAGTTCGGGTTACACCGGGGAGCTGTTTTTT. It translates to CASSSGTSGSSGYTGELFF.

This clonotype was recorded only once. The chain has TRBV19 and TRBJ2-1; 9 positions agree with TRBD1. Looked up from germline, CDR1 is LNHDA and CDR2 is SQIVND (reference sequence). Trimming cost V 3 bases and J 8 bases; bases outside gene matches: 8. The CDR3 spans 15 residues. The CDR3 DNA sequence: TGTGCCAGTAGTATTGGACAGGGGTTGGGACATGAGCAGTTCTTC. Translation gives CASSIGQGLGHEQFF.

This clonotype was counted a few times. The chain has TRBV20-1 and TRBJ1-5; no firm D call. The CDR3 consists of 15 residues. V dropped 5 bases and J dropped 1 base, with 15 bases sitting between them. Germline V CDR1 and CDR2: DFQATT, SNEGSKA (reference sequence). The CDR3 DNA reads TGCAGTGCTTCCTTACAAGAGGCGAGCAATCAGCCCCAGCATTTT. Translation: CSASLQEASNQPQHF.

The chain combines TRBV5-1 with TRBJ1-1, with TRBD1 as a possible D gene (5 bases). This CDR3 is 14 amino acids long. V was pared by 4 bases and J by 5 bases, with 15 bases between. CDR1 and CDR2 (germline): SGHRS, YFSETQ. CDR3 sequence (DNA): TGCGCCAGCAGCACCGAGGGGTTTGAGACTGAAGCTTTCTTT. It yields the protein CASSTEGFETEAFF.

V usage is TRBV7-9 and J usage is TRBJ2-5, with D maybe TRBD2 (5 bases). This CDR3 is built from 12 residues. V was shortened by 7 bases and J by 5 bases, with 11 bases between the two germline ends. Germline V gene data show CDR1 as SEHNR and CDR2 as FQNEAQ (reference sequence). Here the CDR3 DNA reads TGTGCCAGCACTCAATCGGGGGAGACCCAGTACTTC. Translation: CASTQSGETQYF.

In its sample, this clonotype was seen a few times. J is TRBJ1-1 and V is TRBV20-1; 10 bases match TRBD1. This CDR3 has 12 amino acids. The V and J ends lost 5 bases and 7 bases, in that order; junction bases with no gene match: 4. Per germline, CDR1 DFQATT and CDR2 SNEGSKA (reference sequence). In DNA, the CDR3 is TGCAGTGCTGGGACAGGGGCCATTGAAGCTTTCTTT. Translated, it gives CSAGTGAIEAFF.

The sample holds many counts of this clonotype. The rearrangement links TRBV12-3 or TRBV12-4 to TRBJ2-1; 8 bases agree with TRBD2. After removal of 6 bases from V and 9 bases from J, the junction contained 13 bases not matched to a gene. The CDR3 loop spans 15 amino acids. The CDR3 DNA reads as TGTGCCAGCAGACGGGCAGCGGGGGCCCGATTTGAGCAGTTCTTC. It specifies CASRRAAGARFEQFF.

Here the CDR3 reads CASSGRKVGSYNEQFF. In DNA form, the CDR3 reads TGTGCCAGTAGCGGGAGGAAGGTAGGCTCCTACAATGAGCAGTTCTTC. V gene TRBV2 combines with J gene TRBJ2-1, with 10 bases matching TRBD2. The CDR3 length is 16 residues. Germline CDR1 SNHLY, CDR2 FYNNEI. After removal of 9 bases from V and 0 bases from J, the junction contained 8 bases not matched to a gene.

The CDR3 is CAIRATGTSGAADTQYF. The CDR3 DNA is TGTGCCATCAGGGCGACCGGGACTAGCGGGGCGGCAGATACGCAGTATTTT. V is TRBV10-3 and J is TRBJ2-3; TRBD2 agrees at 13 bases. The germline gives CDR1 ENHRY, CDR2 SYGVKD. The CDR3 loop spans 17 amino acids. Trimming took 6 bases from V and 4 from J; bases not matched to a gene: 10.

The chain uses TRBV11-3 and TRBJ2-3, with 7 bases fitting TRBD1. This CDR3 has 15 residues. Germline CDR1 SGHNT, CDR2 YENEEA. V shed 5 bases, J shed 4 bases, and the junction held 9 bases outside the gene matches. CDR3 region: CASSPTGEGADTQYF. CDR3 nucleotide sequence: TGTGCCAGCAGCCCCACAGGGGAAGGGGCAGATACGCAGTATTTT.